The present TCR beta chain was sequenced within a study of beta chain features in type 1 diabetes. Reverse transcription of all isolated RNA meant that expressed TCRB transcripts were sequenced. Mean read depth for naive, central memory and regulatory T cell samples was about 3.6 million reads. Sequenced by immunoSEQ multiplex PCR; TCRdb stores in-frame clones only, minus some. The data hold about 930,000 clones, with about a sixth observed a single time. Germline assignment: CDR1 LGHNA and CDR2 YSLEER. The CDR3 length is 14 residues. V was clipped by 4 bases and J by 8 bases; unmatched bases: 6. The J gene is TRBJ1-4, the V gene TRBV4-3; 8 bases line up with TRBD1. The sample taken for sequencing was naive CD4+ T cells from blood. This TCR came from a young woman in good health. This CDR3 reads CASSPQGAGEKLFF. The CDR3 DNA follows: TGCGCCAGCAGCCCCCAGGGGGCAGGGGAAAAACTGTTTTTT.